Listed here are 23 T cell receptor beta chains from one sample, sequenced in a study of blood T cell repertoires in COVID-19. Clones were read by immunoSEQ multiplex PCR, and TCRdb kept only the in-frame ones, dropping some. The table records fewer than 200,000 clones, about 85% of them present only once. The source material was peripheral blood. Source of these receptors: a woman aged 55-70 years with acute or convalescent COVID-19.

The CDR3 reads CASSDWRTSTDTQYF. CDR3 nucleotide sequence: TGTGCCAGCAGTGATTGGAGGACTAGCACAGATACGCAGTATTTT. The chain carries TRBV6-1 and TRBJ2-3; D is possibly TRBD2 (5 bases). Trimming pared 3 bases from V and 0 bases from J, leaving 10 bases between. CDR3 length: 15 residues. The germline CDR1 and CDR2 sequences are MNHNS and SASEGT.

The CDR3 DNA is TGTGCCAGCAGCTTAGACAGGATCTATGGCTACACCTTC. Translation: CASSLDRIYGYTF. The rearrangement joins TRBV11-3 to TRBJ1-2; D is unclear. The ends were cut back, 0 bases at V and 4 bases at J, with 6 bases in the middle. Germline assignment: CDR1 SGHNT and CDR2 YENEEA. This CDR3 region has 13 residues.

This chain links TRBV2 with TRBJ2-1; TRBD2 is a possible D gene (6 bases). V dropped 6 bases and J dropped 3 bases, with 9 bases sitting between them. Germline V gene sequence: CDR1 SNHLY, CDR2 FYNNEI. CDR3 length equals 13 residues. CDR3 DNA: TGTGCCAGCAGGGACTACTTCTACAATGAGCAGTTCTTC. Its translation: CASRDYFYNEQFF.

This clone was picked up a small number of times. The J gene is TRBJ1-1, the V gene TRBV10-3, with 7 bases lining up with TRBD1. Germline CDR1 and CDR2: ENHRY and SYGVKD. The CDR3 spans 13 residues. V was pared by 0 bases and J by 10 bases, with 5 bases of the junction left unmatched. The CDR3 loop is CAISESRGLGAFF. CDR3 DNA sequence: TGTGCCATCAGTGAGTCAAGGGGGCTCGGAGCTTTCTTT.

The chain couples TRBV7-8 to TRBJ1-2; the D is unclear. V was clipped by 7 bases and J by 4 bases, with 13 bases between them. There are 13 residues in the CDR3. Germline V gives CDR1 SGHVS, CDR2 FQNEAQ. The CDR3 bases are TGTGCCAGCACCGTAAATGGCCGCTATGGCTACACCTTC. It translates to CASTVNGRYGYTF.

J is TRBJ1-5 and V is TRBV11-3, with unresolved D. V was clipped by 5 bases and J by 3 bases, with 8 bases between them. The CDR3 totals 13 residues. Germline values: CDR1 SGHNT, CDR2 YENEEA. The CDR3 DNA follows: TGTGCCAGCAGCCGGGGATTCAATCAGCCCCAGCATTTT. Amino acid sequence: CASSRGFNQPQHF.

The CDR3 protein is CASKERQSYGYTF. CDR3 sequence (DNA): TGTGCCAGTAAGGAGCGGCAGAGCTATGGCTACACCTTC. The rearrangement joins TRBV19 to TRBJ1-2; D is uncertain. The V end lost 7 bases, the J end lost 4 bases, and 13 bases lay between the germline ends. The CDR3 has 13 residues. Germline values: CDR1 LNHDA, CDR2 SQIVND (reference sequence).

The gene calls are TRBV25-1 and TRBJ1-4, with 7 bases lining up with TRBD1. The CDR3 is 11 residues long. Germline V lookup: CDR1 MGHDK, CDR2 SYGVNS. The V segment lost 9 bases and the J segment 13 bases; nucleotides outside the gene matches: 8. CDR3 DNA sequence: TGTGCCAGGCCGGGACAGTTGGGACTGTTTTTT. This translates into CARPGQLGLFF.

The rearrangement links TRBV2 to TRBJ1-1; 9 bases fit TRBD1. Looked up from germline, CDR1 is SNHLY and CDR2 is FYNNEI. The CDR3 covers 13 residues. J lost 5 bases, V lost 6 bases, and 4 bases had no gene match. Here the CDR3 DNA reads TGTGCCAGCAGGGGACAGGGTTGGACTGAAGCTTTCTTT. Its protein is CASRGQGWTEAFF.

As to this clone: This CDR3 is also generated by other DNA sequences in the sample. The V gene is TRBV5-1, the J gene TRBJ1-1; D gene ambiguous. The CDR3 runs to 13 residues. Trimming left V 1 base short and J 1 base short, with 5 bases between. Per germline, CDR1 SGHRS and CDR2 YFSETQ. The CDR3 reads CASSLTGNTEAFF. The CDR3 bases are TGCGCCAGCAGCTTGACCGGGAACACTGAAGCTTTCTTT.

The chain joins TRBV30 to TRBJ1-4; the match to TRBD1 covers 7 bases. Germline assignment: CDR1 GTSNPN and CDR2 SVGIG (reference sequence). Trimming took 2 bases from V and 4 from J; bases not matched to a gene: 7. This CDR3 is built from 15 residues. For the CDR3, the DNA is TGTGCCTGGAGTACAGGGACAGCTGTTAATGAAAAACTGTTTTTT. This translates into CAWSTGTAVNEKLFF.

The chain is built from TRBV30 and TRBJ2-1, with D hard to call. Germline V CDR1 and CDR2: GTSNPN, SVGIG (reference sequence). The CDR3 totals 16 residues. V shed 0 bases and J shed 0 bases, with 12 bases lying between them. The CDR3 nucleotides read TGTGCCTGGAGTGTTGTAGCTTCTGTCTCCTACAATGAGCAGTTCTTC. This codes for CAWSVVASVSYNEQFF.

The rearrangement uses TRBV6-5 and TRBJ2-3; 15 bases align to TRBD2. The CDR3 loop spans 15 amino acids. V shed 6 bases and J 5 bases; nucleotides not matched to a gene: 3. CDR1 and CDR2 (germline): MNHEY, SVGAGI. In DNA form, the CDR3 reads TGTGCCAGCAGGACGGGACTAGCGGGAGGAGATACGCAGTATTTT. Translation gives CASRTGLAGGDTQYF.

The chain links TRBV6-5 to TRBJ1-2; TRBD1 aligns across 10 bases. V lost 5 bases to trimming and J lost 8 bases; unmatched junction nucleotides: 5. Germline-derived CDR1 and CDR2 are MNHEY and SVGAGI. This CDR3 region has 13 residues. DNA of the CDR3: TGTGCCAGCAGTAGGGAGACAGGGGGCGGCTACACCTTC. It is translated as CASSRETGGGYTF.

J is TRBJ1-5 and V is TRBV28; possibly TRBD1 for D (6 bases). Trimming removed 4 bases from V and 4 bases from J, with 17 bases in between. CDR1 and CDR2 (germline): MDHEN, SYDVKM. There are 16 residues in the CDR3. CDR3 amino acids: CASSSPAGAKNQPQHF. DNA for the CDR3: TGTGCCAGCAGTTCACCAGCAGGGGCGAAAAATCAGCCCCAGCATTTT.

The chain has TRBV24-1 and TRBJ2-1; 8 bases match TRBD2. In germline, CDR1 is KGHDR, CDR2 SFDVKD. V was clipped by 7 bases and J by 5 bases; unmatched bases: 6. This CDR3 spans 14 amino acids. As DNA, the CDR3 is TGTGCCACCAGCTCAGCGGGAGTTAACAATGAGCAGTTCTTC. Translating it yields CATSSAGVNNEQFF.

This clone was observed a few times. The CDR3 region has the DNA TGTGCCTGGAGTATTGTCGCGGAGAATTCACCCCTCCACTTT. Translated: CAWSIVAENSPLHF. The chain joins TRBV30 to TRBJ1-6; no firm D call. The CDR3 has 14 amino acids. Germline CDR1 GTSNPN, CDR2 SVGIG (reference sequence). The V end was cut by 2 bases, the J end by 7 bases, with 12 bases between.

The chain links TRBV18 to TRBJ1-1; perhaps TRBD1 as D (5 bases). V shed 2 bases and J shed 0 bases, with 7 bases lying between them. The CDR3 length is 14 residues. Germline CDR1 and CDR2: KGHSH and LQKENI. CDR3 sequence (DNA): TGTGCCAGCTCACCAGCCAGGGTGAACACTGAAGCTTTCTTT. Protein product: CASSPARVNTEAFF.

The CDR3 reads CASSEIGDNEQFF. CDR3 nucleotide sequence: TGTGCCAGCAGTGAAATCGGAGACAATGAGCAGTTCTTC. This chain connects TRBV2 to TRBJ2-1; D is uncertain. Per the germline V gene, CDR1 is SNHLY and CDR2 is FYNNEI. This CDR3 has 13 residues. Trimming took 2 bases from V and 5 from J, leaving 7 bases between them.

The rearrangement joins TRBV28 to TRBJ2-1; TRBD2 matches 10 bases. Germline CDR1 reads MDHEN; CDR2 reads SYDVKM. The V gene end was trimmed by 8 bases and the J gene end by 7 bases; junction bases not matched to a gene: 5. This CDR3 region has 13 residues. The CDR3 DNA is TGTGCCAGCCGGGCTAGCGGGAGAAATGAGCAGTTCTTC. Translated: CASRASGRNEQFF. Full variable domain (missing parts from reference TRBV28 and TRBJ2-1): DVKVTQSSRYLVKRTGEKVFLECVQDMDHENMFWYRQDPGLGLRLIYFSYDVKMKEKGDIPEGYSVSREKKERFSLILESASTNQTSMYLCASRASGRNEQFFGPGTRLTVL.

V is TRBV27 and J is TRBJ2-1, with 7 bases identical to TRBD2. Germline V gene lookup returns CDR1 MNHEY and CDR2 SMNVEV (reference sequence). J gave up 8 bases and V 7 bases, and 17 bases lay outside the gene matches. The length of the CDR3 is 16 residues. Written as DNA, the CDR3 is TGTGCCAGCACCAAGGCGGGACTACCAAAGGATGATGAGCAGTTCTTC. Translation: CASTKAGLPKDDEQFF.

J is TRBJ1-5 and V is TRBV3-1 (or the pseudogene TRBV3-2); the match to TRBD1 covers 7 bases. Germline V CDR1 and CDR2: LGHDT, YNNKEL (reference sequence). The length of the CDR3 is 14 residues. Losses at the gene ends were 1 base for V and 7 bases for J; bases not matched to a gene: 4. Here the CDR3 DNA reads TGTGCCAGCAGCCAAGCGACAGGGAAACAGCCCCAGCATTTT. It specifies CASSQATGKQPQHF.

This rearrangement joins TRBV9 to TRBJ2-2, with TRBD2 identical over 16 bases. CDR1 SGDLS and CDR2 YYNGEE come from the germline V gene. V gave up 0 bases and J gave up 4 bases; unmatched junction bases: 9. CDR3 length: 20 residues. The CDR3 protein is CASSVAGTSGRAGLTGELFF. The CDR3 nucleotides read TGTGCCAGCAGCGTAGCGGGGACTAGCGGGAGGGCCGGTCTCACCGGGGAGCTGTTTTTT.